This is a list of T cell receptor beta chains from one sample in a study of beta chain features in type 1 diabetes. Some clones are missing from TCRdb's copy, which holds only in-frame ones; the method was immunoSEQ multiplex PCR. In the table there are approximately 40,000 clones, around 50% of which are singletons. What was sequenced was stem cell memory CD4+ T cells from blood. The receptors here all came from a woman younger than 45 in good health. Each CDR3 is given with its conserved first and last residue. A D gene is named only where the DNA matches it firmly. Clone size is not always given. Where it is, it says once, few, many or a class for expanded clones.

abundance | d_gene | j_gene | v_gene | CDR3aa | CDR3nt
- | - | TRBJ2-5 | TRBV7-2 | CASSAQGPLETQYF | TGTGCCAGCAGCGCACAGGGTCCGCTAGAGACCCAGTACTTC
few | TRBD2 | TRBJ2-7 | TRBV4-2 | CASSQGWTSGSVSYEQYF | TGTGCCAGCAGCCAGGGGTGGACGAGCGGGAGCGTCAGCTACGAGCAGTACTTC
once | - | TRBJ2-1 | TRBV5-8 | CASSLWGENSNEQFF | TGTGCCAGCAGCTTGTGGGGGGAAAACAGCAATGAGCAGTTCTTC
few | TRBD2 | TRBJ2-1 | TRBV6-6 | CASTTRTGGIGNEQFF | TGTGCCAGCACCACCCGGACGGGAGGCATCGGCAATGAGCAGTTCTTC
- | TRBD2 | TRBJ2-3 | TRBV7-2 | CASSRKPRGGGETQYF | TGTGCCAGCAGCCGAAAACCCCGTGGCGGGGGAGAGACGCAGTATTTT
- | TRBD2 | TRBJ2-7 | TRBV18 | CASSPPSAGGLGEQYF | TGTGCCAGCTCACCACCGTCTGCGGGAGGGCTGGGTGAGCAGTACTTC
- | TRBD1 | TRBJ2-3 | TRBV6-5 | CASSYSWTGTTDTQYF | TGTGCCAGCAGTTACTCCTGGACAGGTACCACAGATACGCAGTATTTT
few | - | TRBJ1-1 | TRBV6-5 | CASSWGYLNTEAFF | TGTGCCAGCAGTTGGGGCTACCTGAACACTGAAGCTTTCTTT
- | - | TRBJ2-1 | TRBV19 | CASGGGEQFF | TGTGCCAGTGGGGGCGGTGAGCAGTTCTTC
- | TRBD2 | TRBJ2-2 | TRBV7-8 | CASSLYRPSGRPNTGELFF | TGTGCCAGCAGCTTATATCGGCCTAGCGGGAGGCCCAACACCGGGGAGCTGTTTTTT
few | TRBD2 | TRBJ2-3 | TRBV4-3 | CASSQGASGRTDTQYF | TGCGCCAGCAGCCAAGGCGCTAGCGGGAGGACAGATACGCAGTATTTT
- | TRBD1 | TRBJ2-7 | TRBV10-3 | CAVHGTDSYEQYF | TGTGCCGTACACGGGACAGACTCCTACGAGCAGTACTTC
- | TRBD2 | TRBJ2-1 | TRBV9 | CASSVGLGLRLADTYNEQFF | TGTGCCAGCAGCGTAGGCTTGGGGCTGAGACTAGCTGATACCTACAATGAGCAGTTCTTC
- | - | TRBJ1-4 | TRBV29-1 | CSVESGTREKLFF | TGCAGCGTAGAATCCGGGACTAGGGAAAAACTGTTTTTT
- | TRBD1 | TRBJ1-1 | TRBV18 | CASSHGTGRWTEAFF | TGTGCCAGCTCACACGGGACAGGGCGGTGGACTGAAGCTTTCTTT
few | TRBD1 | TRBJ2-5 | TRBV30 | CAMGQGGNSIGETQYF | TGTGCCATGGGACAGGGGGGTAATAGTATCGGGGAGACCCAGTACTTC
- | TRBD2 | TRBJ2-5 | TRBV7-7 | CASSPNSGIQETQYF | TGTGCTAGCAGCCCAAATAGCGGGATACAAGAGACCCAGTACTTC
- | TRBD1 | TRBJ1-4 | TRBV19 | CASKETGTVNEKLFF | TGTGCCAGTAAAGAAACCGGGACAGTTAATGAAAAACTGTTTTTT
- | TRBD2 | TRBJ2-1 | TRBV30 | CAWSTTGTSGSLYEQFF | TGTGCCTGGAGTACTACCGGGACTAGCGGGAGTTTGTATGAGCAGTTCTTC
few | TRBD1 | TRBJ1-5 | TRBV19 | CASSPGTGGNQPQHF | TGTGCCAGTAGTCCCGGGACAGGGGGAAATCAGCCCCAGCATTTT
- | - | TRBJ1-2 | TRBV25-1 | CASSSSWGDPFYGYTF | TGTGCCAGCAGCTCGTCCTGGGGGGACCCCTTCTATGGCTACACCTTC
- | TRBD2 | TRBJ2-1 | TRBV13 | CASSLDWGTSGSSYNEQFF | TGTGCCAGCAGCCTAGACTGGGGGACTAGCGGGAGCTCCTACAATGAGCAGTTCTTC
- | - | TRBJ1-1 | TRBV28 | CASSLSGRQYTLDTEAFF | TGTGCCAGCAGTTTATCCGGGAGACAATATACTTTAGACACTGAAGCTTTCTTT
- | TRBD1 | TRBJ1-5 | TRBV9 | CASSAEGQGNQPQHF | TGTGCCAGCAGTGCTGAAGGACAGGGCAATCAGCCCCAGCATTTT
few | TRBD2 | TRBJ2-3 | TRBV4-2 | CASSSSGRAFTDTQYF | TGTGCCAGCAGCTCGAGCGGGAGGGCTTTCACAGATACGCAGTATTTT
- | TRBD1 | TRBJ2-1 | TRBV5-1 | CASSKQTGTGDDEQFF | TGCGCCAGCAGCAAACAGACCGGGACAGGGGATGATGAGCAGTTCTTC
- | - | TRBJ1-5 | TRBV19 | CASSTGREGNQPQHF | TGTGCCAGTAGTACAGGACGGGAGGGCAATCAGCCCCAGCATTTT
- | TRBD1 | TRBJ1-5 | TRBV6-6 | CASRDRDNQPQHF | TGTGCCAGCAGAGACAGGGACAATCAGCCCCAGCATTTT
- | TRBD1 | TRBJ1-2 | TRBV6-1 | CASSAPGTAILYGYTF | TGTGCCAGCAGTGCGCCCGGGACAGCGATCTTATATGGCTACACCTTC
- | - | TRBJ1-5 | TRBV21-1 | CASSKWRGRQPQHF | TGTGCCAGCAGCAAGTGGCGGGGAAGACAGCCCCAGCATTTT
few | - | TRBJ1-3 | TRBV7-8 | CASSTRQAGNTIYF | TGTGCCAGCAGCACCCGACAGGCTGGAAACACCATATATTTT
few | - | TRBJ2-3 | TRBV5-6 | CASSLTGSPDTQYF | TGTGCCAGCAGCTTGACAGGTAGTCCAGATACGCAGTATTTT
- | - | TRBJ2-2 | TRBV4-2 | CASSQQDSATGELFF | TGTGCCAGCAGCCAACAGGACTCTGCCACCGGGGAGCTGTTTTTT
once | - | TRBJ2-2 | TRBV6-5 | CASSLNPGELFF | TGTGCCAGCAGCCTTAATCCCGGGGAGCTGTTTTTT
few | - | TRBJ2-7 | TRBV7-2 | CASSLTERFHEQYF | TGTGCCAGCAGCTTAACAGAAAGGTTTCACGAGCAGTACTTC
- | TRBD1 | TRBJ2-1 | TRBV14 | CASSQVIRTGTYNEQFF | TGTGCCAGCAGCCAAGTAATCAGGACAGGGACCTACAATGAGCAGTTCTTC
few | - | TRBJ2-7 | TRBV18 | CASSPGHYEQYF | TGTGCCAGCTCCCCCGGTCATTACGAGCAGTACTTC
- | TRBD1 | TRBJ2-5 | TRBV9 | CASSTRGQETQYF | TGTGCCAGCAGCACCAGGGGGCAAGAGACCCAGTACTTC
- | - | TRBJ2-7 | TRBV28 | CASKVGMENEQYF | TGTGCCAGCAAGGTCGGGATGGAAAACGAGCAGTACTTC
few | TRBD1 | TRBJ2-4 | TRBV19 | CATEDRGTKNIQYF | TGTGCCACCGAGGACAGGGGCACCAAAAACATTCAGTACTTC
- | TRBD2 | TRBJ2-7 | TRBV19 | CASSTLAEGPYEQYF | TGTGCCAGTAGTACTCTAGCGGAGGGGCCGTACGAGCAGTACTTC
few | - | TRBJ1-4 | TRBV2 | CATTAGEGEKLFF | TGTGCCACCACCGCCGGGGAAGGTGAAAAACTGTTTTTT
- | TRBD1 | TRBJ1-5 | TRBV19 | CASSIDSLRDSRNQPQHF | TGTGCCAGTAGTATAGATTCCCTACGGGACAGCCGAAATCAGCCCCAGCATTTT
once | - | TRBJ1-2 | TRBV7-9 | CASSFSANYGYTF | TGTGCCAGCAGCTTTTCTGCGAACTATGGCTACACCTTC
few | TRBD2 | TRBJ2-5 | TRBV30 | CAWSTGLAGVETQYF | TGTGCCTGGAGTACTGGACTAGCGGGAGTGGAGACCCAGTACTTC
few | - | TRBJ1-1 | TRBV4-3 | CASSQDSGYMNTEAFF | TGCGCCAGCAGCCAAGATTCCGGGTACATGAACACTGAAGCTTTCTTT
- | TRBD1 | TRBJ2-7 | TRBV18 | CASSLQGPVSSYEQYF | TGTGCCAGCTCACTACAGGGGCCGGTGAGCTCCTACGAGCAGTACTTC
- | - | TRBJ2-2 | TRBV19 | CASSMEVGTGELFF | TGTGCCAGTAGTATGGAGGTTGGCACCGGGGAGCTGTTTTTT
- | - | TRBJ2-7 | TRBV18 | CASSPGVYEQYF | TGTGCCAGCTCACCGGGCGTATACGAGCAGTACTTC
- | TRBD2 | TRBJ2-4 | TRBV9 | CASSTGLAGQNIQYF | TGTGCCAGCAGCACGGGACTAGCGGGACAAAACATTCAGTACTTC
- | - | TRBJ2-5 | TRBV2 | CASSGDSETQYF | TGTGCCAGCAGTGGAGACTCGGAGACCCAGTACTTC
- | - | TRBJ2-1 | TRBV7-3 | CASSLEVGLVFRLHNEQFF | TGTGCCAGCAGCTTAGAAGTGGGCCTTGTGTTTAGGCTGCACAATGAGCAGTTCTTC
- | - | TRBJ2-1 | TRBV4-2 | CASSQGPGSEQFF | TGTGCCAGCAGCCAAGGTCCCGGGTCTGAGCAGTTCTTC
- | TRBD2 | TRBJ2-1 | TRBV7-8 | CASSWTSGRSSEQFF | TGTGCCAGCAGCTGGACTAGCGGGAGATCTAGTGAGCAGTTCTTC